The 19 T cell receptor beta chains below come from one sample, sequenced in a study of OX40 agonist ivuxolimab in advanced cancers. Generated by immunoSEQ multiplex PCR, the TCRdb table keeps only in-frame clones and is missing some. The table has around 70,000 clones, just under 85% seen once. This specimen consisted of CD4+ or CD8+ T cells sorted from blood, obtained in a trial of the OX40 agonist ivuxolimab. These receptors were taken from an adult with an advanced solid tumor such as melanoma, head and neck, liver or kidney cancer.

The rearrangement links TRBV6-5 to TRBJ1-2, with D tentatively TRBD1 (6 bases). The CDR3 has 16 amino acids. Per germline, CDR1 MNHEY and CDR2 SVGAGI. V was clipped by 0 bases and J by 8 bases, with 19 bases between them. CDR3 amino acids: CASSYSQGVRIVGYTF. CDR3 sequence (DNA): TGTGCCAGCAGTTACTCACAGGGAGTAAGAATAGTCGGCTACACCTTC.

This chain uses TRBV10-1 with TRBJ2-1, with D possibly TRBD2 on 5 matching bases. CDR1 and CDR2 from the germline V gene are WNHNN and SYGVQD (reference sequence). Trimming took 8 bases from V and 0 from J, leaving 5 bases between them. The CDR3 runs 12 residues. The chain's CDR3 is CASGSSYNEQFF. The CDR3 bases are TGCGCCAGCGGGAGCTCCTACAATGAGCAGTTCTTC.

This rearrangement joins TRBV7-2 to TRBJ1-3, with D uncertain. V lost 1 base and J 1 base, leaving 5 bases between the germline ends. Germline V CDR1 and CDR2: SGHTA, FQGNSA. The length of the CDR3 is 14 residues. The CDR3 is CASSLGGSGNTIYF. The CDR3 DNA is TGTGCCAGCAGCTTAGGCGGGTCTGGAAACACCATATATTTT.

J is TRBJ1-5 and V is TRBV5-5; TRBD1 aligns across 7 bases. V lost 4 bases, J lost 4 bases, and 8 bases stayed unmatched. Per the germline V gene, CDR1 is SGHKS and CDR2 is YYEKEE (reference sequence). The CDR3 is 15 amino acids. This CDR3 reads CASSSRQGGNQPQHF. The CDR3 coding sequence is TGTGCCAGCAGCAGCCGACAGGGTGGAAATCAGCCCCAGCATTTT.

This rearrangement joins TRBV9 to TRBJ2-1; D gene ambiguous. The CDR3 is 14 residues long. Germline V gene lookup returns CDR1 SGDLS and CDR2 YYNGEE. V was clipped by 4 bases and J by 9 bases, with 17 bases between them. The CDR3 region is CASSSSTPKGEQFF. The CDR3 bases are TGTGCCAGCAGCTCGTCGACCCCCAAGGGTGAGCAGTTCTTC.

This clone was counted a single time. The chain uses TRBV18 and TRBJ1-6; D is uncertain. This CDR3 has 15 amino acids. Germline V gene sequence: CDR1 KGHSH, CDR2 LQKENI. V was clipped by 2 bases and J by 2 bases, with 7 bases between them. DNA for the CDR3: TGTGCCAGCTCACCAGACACTCCCTATAATTCACCCCTCCACTTT. Protein: CASSPDTPYNSPLHF.

This clone was recorded a few times. The J gene is TRBJ2-1, the V gene TRBV7-9; TRBD2 matches at 9 bases. CDR1 is SEHNR and CDR2 is FQNEAQ in the germline V gene (reference sequence). The V gene end was trimmed by 5 bases and the J gene end by 9 bases; junction bases not matched to a gene: 2. The CDR3 extends over 12 amino acids. The CDR3 DNA reads TGTGCCAGCAGCCAGACTAGCGGTGAGCAGTTCTTC. It codes for CASSQTSGEQFF. The complete variable domain, with remaining parts taken from reference TRBV7-9 and TRBJ2-1, reads DTGVSQNPRHKITKRGQNVTFRCDPISEHNRLYWYRQTLGQGPEFLTYFQNEAQLEKSRLLSDRFSAERPKGSFSTLEIQRTEQGDSAMYLCASSQTSGEQFFGPGTRLTVL.

The chain has TRBV10-3 and TRBJ2-7, with 13 bases matching TRBD2. Looked up from germline, CDR1 is ENHRY and CDR2 is SYGVKD. The CDR3 is made up of 15 amino acids. V lost 0 bases and J lost 5; bases outside the gene matches: 1. The CDR3 nucleotides read TGTGCCATCAGTGAGTCGGGACTAGCGGGAAACGAGCAGTACTTC. This sequence encodes CAISESGLAGNEQYF.

The genes are TRBV7-3 and TRBJ1-1; perhaps TRBD1 as D (6 bases). The germline CDR1 and CDR2 sequences are SGHTA and FQGTGA. The CDR3 loop spans 14 amino acids. V was trimmed by 4 bases and J by 2 bases, leaving 11 bases between them. The CDR3 nucleotides read TGTGCCAGCAGCTCCTCGGGGGGCAACACTGAAGCTTTCTTT. Translated: CASSSSGGNTEAFF.

As DNA, the CDR3 is TGTGCCAGCAGCACGGACAGGCGACAGGAGACCCAGTACTTC. This codes for CASSTDRRQETQYF. This chain joins TRBV5-4 and TRBJ2-5; TRBD1 agrees at 7 bases. CDR1 and CDR2 from the germline V gene are SGHNT and YYREEE (reference sequence). V lost 4 bases and J lost 5; bases outside the gene matches: 8. The CDR3 has 14 amino acids.

The V call is TRBV7-6, the J call TRBJ1-1; D uncertain. There are 13 residues in the CDR3. The germline V gene encodes CDR1 SGHVS and CDR2 FNYEAQ. V lost 6 bases and J lost 1, with 9 bases in between. The CDR3 DNA reads TGTGCCAGCAGAGGACCCACGAACACTGAAGCTTTCTTT. Amino acids: CASRGPTNTEAFF.

The chain is built from TRBV11-2 and TRBJ1-4, with unresolved D. This CDR3 is 12 amino acids long. Per the germline V gene, CDR1 is SGHAT and CDR2 is FQNNGV. Trimming pared 1 base from V and 8 bases from J, leaving 5 bases between. CDR3 in DNA: TGTGCCAGCAGCTTAGTTCGGGAAAAACTGTTTTTT. Translation: CASSLVREKLFF.

V and J are TRBV28 and TRBJ1-5, with D perhaps TRBD1 (5 bases). Germline loops: CDR1 MDHEN, CDR2 SYDVKM. CDR3 length: 16 residues. V lost 6 bases and J lost 0, with 15 bases in between. DNA of the CDR3: TGTGCCAGCAGACCGTCAGAGGGGTATAGCAATCAGCCCCAGCATTTT. Its translation: CASRPSEGYSNQPQHF.

V is TRBV7-9 and J is TRBJ2-5; 7 positions match TRBD1. CDR1 is SEHNR and CDR2 is FQNEAQ in the germline V gene (reference sequence). The length of the CDR3 is 15 residues. Trimming took 2 bases from V and 5 from J; bases not matched to a gene: 8. CDR3 bases: TGTGCCAGCAGCTTATCGACAGGGTGGCGGGAGACCCAGTACTTC. This codes for CASSLSTGWRETQYF.

The V call is TRBV28, the J call TRBJ2-5, with TRBD1 matching 11 bases. The ends lost 5 bases at V and 4 bases at J; junction bases unmatched: 6. Looked up from germline, CDR1 is MDHEN and CDR2 is SYDVKM. CDR3 size: 15 residues. The CDR3 bases are TGTGCCAGCAGTCCAGAGGGACAGGGGGGAGAGACCCAGTACTTC. It yields the protein CASSPEGQGGETQYF.

The chain carries TRBV4-1 and TRBJ2-1; D might be TRBD2 (5 bases). Trimming stripped 1 base from V and 5 bases from J, with 18 bases between. The CDR3 is 17 amino acids. Germline V gene lookup returns CDR1 MGHRA and CDR2 YSYEKL. The CDR3 protein is CASSQVPWVGKDNEQFF. In DNA, the CDR3 is TGCGCCAGCAGCCAAGTCCCGTGGGTCGGGAAGGACAATGAGCAGTTCTTC.

The chain recombines TRBV5-5 with TRBJ1-1; no firm D call. The CDR3 contains 16 residues. Per the germline V gene, CDR1 is SGHKS and CDR2 is YYEKEE (reference sequence). The V end lost 0 bases, the J end lost 3 bases, and 15 bases lay between the germline ends. This CDR3 is CASSLAEVIGHTEAFF. Written as DNA, the CDR3 is TGTGCCAGCAGCTTGGCTGAAGTAATCGGACACACTGAAGCTTTCTTT.

CDR3 in amino acids: CASSPNRWRESEQYF. The DNA for the CDR3 is TGTGCCAGCAGCCCCAACCGGTGGAGGGAAAGCGAGCAGTACTTC. The chain uses TRBV6-6 and TRBJ2-7, with a tentative D call TRBD2 (6 bases). V was clipped by 6 bases and J by 6 bases, with 21 bases between them. The length of the CDR3 is 15 residues. Germline lookup yields CDR1 MNHNY and CDR2 SVGAGI (reference sequence).

The chain carries TRBV11-3 and TRBJ2-3, with TRBD2 identical over 7 bases. From germline, CDR1 is SGHNT and CDR2 YENEEA. The junction had 4 bases not matched to a gene; V was cut back by 3 bases and J by 1 base. The length of the CDR3 is 15 residues. CDR3 amino acids: CASSFVSGGTDTQYF. CDR3 nucleotide sequence: TGTGCCAGCAGCTTCGTCAGCGGGGGCACAGATACGCAGTATTTT.